This is a list of T cell receptor beta chains from one sample in a study of radiotherapy plus CTLA-4 blockade in lung cancer. Assay used: immunoSEQ multiplex PCR; TCRdb lists only in-frame clones, some missing. This repertoire shows 30,000 to 35,000 clones, around 73% found once; its top ten account for around 7%. Sequencing was performed on peripheral blood, taken from a patient treated with radiotherapy plus ipilimumab. These receptors originate from a human donor with non-small cell lung cancer who had stable disease on radiotherapy plus ipilimumab. Each CDR3 is given with its conserved first and last residue. Not every row has a clone size; where given, it reads once, few, many or a size class.

v_gene	abundance	j_gene	CDR3aa
TRBV9	NA	TRBJ1-6	CASSPYTQGFSPLHF
TRBV27	NA	TRBJ2-3	CASSSFLSSTDTQYF
TRBV15	NA	TRBJ2-3	CATSRVVLSTDTQYF
TRBV11-2	NA	TRBJ2-5	CASSTTLRGGRGTQYF
TRBV27	NA	TRBJ2-3	CASSLYGGGSTDTQYF
TRBV5-1	NA	TRBJ2-1	CASSLELATGEQFF
TRBV9	NA	TRBJ2-3	CASSVGDADTQYF
TRBV10-3	NA	TRBJ1-1	CAISVGAMNTEAFF
TRBV29-1	NA	TRBJ2-6	CSVRDSSSGANVLTF
TRBV11-3	NA	TRBJ1-1	CASSLNGGDLTEAFF
TRBV5-1	few	TRBJ1-1	CASSGMVNTEAFF
TRBV11-2	NA	TRBJ2-1	CASSSGFSDEQFF
TRBV18	NA	TRBJ2-2	CASSLGTANTGELFF
TRBV13	NA	TRBJ2-2	CASRFPQNTGELFF
TRBV19	NA	TRBJ1-2	CASSINRRGANYGYTF
TRBV5-4	NA	TRBJ1-1	CASGTGGDTEAFF
TRBV28	NA	TRBJ1-5	CASSLPGVNNQPQHF
TRBV7-6	large	TRBJ2-2	CASSHNTAGTGELFF
TRBV6-6	NA	TRBJ1-2	CASSSELGTGYGYTF
TRBV7-9	NA	TRBJ2-3	CASSMGLVTDTQYF
TRBV9	NA	TRBJ2-6	CASSGQGPGANVLTF
TRBV4-3	NA	TRBJ1-4	CASSQGQGFEKLFF
TRBV7-9	NA	TRBJ1-2	CASSFLGVGRGKNGYTF
TRBV6-5	NA	TRBJ1-1	CASSSNFQNTEAFF
TRBV5-4	NA	TRBJ1-2	CASSFYGQDYGYTF
TRBV7-8	NA	TRBJ2-7	CASSLSGTGSYEQYF
TRBV9	NA	TRBJ2-1	CASSVASHRAVDEQFF
TRBV29-1	NA	TRBJ1-1	CSVGASTGPRGAFF
TRBV4-1	NA	TRBJ2-7	CASSLSLGTGWNEQYF
TRBV7-9	once	TRBJ2-5	CASSLPWQGAQEETQYF
TRBV9	NA	TRBJ2-5	CASSVGLADQETQYF
TRBV12-5	NA	TRBJ2-1	CASGLGLANEQFF
TRBV6-5	NA	TRBJ1-5	CASSYDSLNQPQHF
TRBV14	NA	TRBJ1-2	CASSQVEGGSGGYTF
TRBV13	once	TRBJ1-6	CASKGGPDRDNSPLHF
TRBV9	NA	TRBJ1-5	CASSVEGRSNQPQHF
TRBV9	NA	TRBJ1-5	CASSPSTGDSNQPQHF
TRBV7-2	NA	TRBJ1-2	CASSLFGQIANYGYTF
TRBV19	NA	TRBJ1-1	CASSIGRNTEAFF
TRBV6-5	few	TRBJ1-2	CASSYPDRGGYTF
TRBV13	NA	TRBJ1-5	CASSLGRARNQPQHF
TRBV9	few	TRBJ2-7	CASSAGLAGVKRGYEQYF
TRBV28	NA	TRBJ1-2	CASSPGQINYGYTF
TRBV7-7	few	TRBJ1-6	CASSPGGENSPLHF
TRBV19	NA	TRBJ1-1	CASSIRQGREAFF
TRBV18	NA	TRBJ2-2	CASSSGQTGELFF
TRBV10-2	NA	TRBJ2-4	CASSELLEKEKNIQYF
TRBV5-4	NA	TRBJ1-4	CASSLEQGATELFF
TRBV7-6	NA	TRBJ2-1	CASSLVSGTSNEQFF
TRBV11-3	NA	TRBJ2-5	CASSSSAGSTGGTQYF
TRBV6-6	few	TRBJ2-7	CASTIRDSSYEQYF
TRBV27	NA	TRBJ2-1	CASGSGGHFYNEQFF
TRBV7-8	NA	TRBJ2-2	CASSLAGGVTGELFF
TRBV5-1	NA	TRBJ2-6	CASSLVGTVSGANVLTF
TRBV7-3	NA	TRBJ2-1	CASSPQTSGRNEQFF
TRBV5-1	NA	TRBJ1-2	CASSSGQATLDNYGYTF
TRBV13	once	TRBJ1-2	CASSLGRNYGYTF
TRBV29-1	NA	TRBJ2-1	CSGGTGGQYNEQFF
TRBV4-1	NA	TRBJ2-5	CASSQERGGLAQETQYF